The T cell receptor (beta chain) described here comes from a study of T cell clonotyping in hematopoietic cell transplantation. The study, taken as a whole, reports: Pathologically expanded recipient clonotypes increased progressively from day 30 to day 180 as diversity fell. Few recipient clonotypes overlapped donors; over 95% were de novo at given depth. Broader posttransplant TCR repertoire diversity was predicted by graft donor and pretransplant recipient Inverse Simpson Index values. CD4 and CD8 repertoire contributions could not be separated without sorting.

This clone came up a few times. Its antigen is not known. V was clipped by 0 bases and J by 6 bases, with 11 bases between them. Germline CDR1 reads LGHNA; CDR2 reads YNFKEQ. The CDR3 consists of 14 residues. Generated by immunoSEQ multiplex PCR, the TCRdb table keeps only in-frame clones and is missing some. The sample holds 6,000 to 6,500 clones; 32% are singletons and the top ten take 15% to 20%. This chain links TRBV4-2 with TRBJ1-1; D gene ambiguous. This receptor was taken from a female patient aged 50 to 60 who had an allogeneic stem cell transplant from an unrelated donor, so the T cells may come from the graft donor. Some clones in this sample may be carry-over from other donors' samples. The starting material was peripheral blood mononuclear cells, obtained 30 days after allogeneic stem cell transplant. The CDR3 here is CASSQEFLGAEAFF. In nucleotides, the CDR3 is TGTGCCAGCAGCCAAGAGTTCCTTGGCGCTGAAGCTTTCTTT.